The 9 T cell receptor beta chains presented below share a single source sample, sequenced in a study of T cell responses to AZD1222 COVID-19 vaccine. TCRdb keeps only in-frame clones here, not all; method: immunoSEQ multiplex PCR. The sample includes 80,000 or so clones, 70% to 90% of them seen just once. The starting material was peripheral blood, obtained on day 0 of AZD1222 vaccination. The source is an adult in good health.

The chain carries TRBV6-5 and TRBJ2-2, with D hard to call. Trimming took off 6 bases at V and 2 bases at J, with 10 bases between the two ends. The germline V gene encodes CDR1 MNHEY and CDR2 SVGAGI. There are 14 residues in the CDR3. The DNA for the CDR3 is TGTGCCAGCAGGTCCCAGACCAACACCGGGGAGCTGTTTTTT. It encodes CASRSQTNTGELFF.

V and J are TRBV29-1 and TRBJ1-5, with 8 bases lining up with TRBD1. From germline, CDR1 is SQVTM and CDR2 ANQGSEA. J lost 0 bases, V lost 6 bases, and 7 bases had no gene match. The CDR3 extends over 15 amino acids. The CDR3 protein is CSVAGQADSNQPQHF. CDR3 coding DNA: TGCAGCGTGGCGGGACAGGCCGATAGCAATCAGCCCCAGCATTTT.

This chain links TRBV5-6 with TRBJ1-5, with 9 bases aligning to TRBD1. The J segment lost 4 bases and the V segment lost 4 bases, leaving 6 bases of the junction unmatched. There are 15 residues in the CDR3. Germline loops: CDR1 SGHDT, CDR2 YYEEEE. CDR3 region: CASSQQGAGNQPQHF. The CDR3 nucleotides are TGTGCCAGCAGCCAACAGGGGGCAGGGAATCAGCCCCAGCATTTT. Full variable domain (outside the CDR3, taken from reference TRBV5-6 and TRBJ1-5): DAGVTQSPTHLIKTRGQQVTLRCSPKSGHDTVSWYQQALGQGPQFIFQYYEEEERQRGNFPDRFSGHQFPNYSSELNVNALLLGDSALYLCASSQQGAGNQPQHFGDGTRLSIL.

The chain uses TRBV28 and TRBJ1-4; TRBD1 matches 10 bases. With 2 bases clipped from V and 7 bases from J, the junction kept 4 bases outside the gene matches. The germline V gene encodes CDR1 MDHEN and CDR2 SYDVKM. CDR3 length: 15 residues. CDR3 region: CASSLPTGGGEKLFF. The CDR3, as DNA: TGTGCCAGCAGTTTACCGACAGGGGGCGGTGAAAAACTGTTTTTT.

CDR3 nucleotide sequence: TGTGCCTGGAGTCCGTCTATTGGTCAGCCCCAGCATTTT. This codes for CAWSPSIGQPQHF. This chain joins TRBV30 and TRBJ1-5; unclear D gene. V shed 2 bases and J shed 6 bases, with 11 bases lying between them. CDR3 length: 13 amino acids. From germline, CDR1 is GTSNPN and CDR2 SVGIG (reference sequence).

V usage is TRBV5-6 and J usage is TRBJ2-1; 13 bases match TRBD2. The V and J ends lost 2 bases and 7 bases, in that order; junction bases with no gene match: 3. The V gene's germline CDR1 is SGHDT and CDR2 YYEEEE. The CDR3 consists of 15 residues. CDR3 amino acids: CASSFRTSGRNEQFF. CDR3 nucleotide sequence: TGTGCCAGCAGCTTTCGGACTAGCGGGAGAAATGAGCAGTTCTTC. Filled out from reference TRBV5-6 and TRBJ2-1, the complete variable domain reads DAGVTQSPTHLIKTRGQQVTLRCSPKSGHDTVSWYQQALGQGPQFIFQYYEEEERQRGNFPDRFSGHQFPNYSSELNVNALLLGDSALYLCASSFRTSGRNEQFFGPGTRLTVL.

The chain carries TRBV5-1 and TRBJ1-4; D is possibly TRBD1 (6 bases). The CDR3 loop spans 15 amino acids. CDR1 SGHRS and CDR2 YFSETQ come from the germline V gene. Trimming left V 3 bases short and J 0 bases short, with 9 bases between. CDR3 sequence (DNA): TGCGCCAGCAGCTCTGGACAGACAACTAATGAAAAACTGTTTTTT. Its translation is CASSSGQTTNEKLFF.

The gene calls are TRBV6-5 and TRBJ2-3; 9 positions match TRBD2. Germline lookup yields CDR1 MNHEY and CDR2 SVGAGI. Unmatched junction bases numbered 8, after V lost 0 bases and J lost 10 bases. This CDR3 has 15 amino acids. CDR3 in amino acids: CASSYSLAGIRAQYF. In nucleotides, the CDR3 is TGTGCCAGCAGTTACTCGCTAGCGGGGATTAGAGCGCAGTATTTT.

This sequence joins TRBV7-2 and TRBJ2-3; 8 bases align to TRBD2. Germline V gives CDR1 SGHTA, CDR2 FQGNSA. Trimming cost V 2 bases and J 6 bases; bases outside gene matches: 16. The CDR3 is made up of 18 amino acids. The CDR3 here is CASSLNSVGRLAWDTQYF. The CDR3 DNA reads TGTGCCAGCAGCTTAAATTCAGTGGGAAGACTAGCGTGGGATACGCAGTATTTT.